This T cell receptor beta chain emerged from a study of T cells in Graves' hyperthyroidism and ophthalmopathy. Notes on the study in general: Blood also contained most expanded thyroid clonotypes above 0.001. A median roughly 6.6 months before onset, the model predicted ophthalmopathy. The authors' 13 V-J model separated ophthalmopathy from stable hyperthyroidism.

TCR beta CDR3 regions were amplified from RNA. The primer set for the first-round RT-PCR of the TCR CDR3 was HTBI. TCRdb itself ran the multiplex PCR reads through MiXCR, one entry per CDR3 protein. The sample shows over 500,000 distinct CDR3 sequences, about 46% of them seen only once. With respect to this clonotype: Its antigen is as yet unknown.

A patient was excluded if there was uncontrolled infection, other autoimmune disease, pregnancy or lactation. Deletions cut 2 bases from V and 0 bases from J, with 9 bases between. Per the germline V gene, CDR1 is SGHRS and CDR2 is YFSETQ. This CDR3 spans 14 amino acids. Sequencing was done on a sample of peripheral blood or thyroid tissue (not recorded which). The chain joins TRBV5-1 to TRBJ2-7; TRBD1 might be the D (5 bases). The sequence was obtained from an adult woman with Graves' disease, either hyperthyroidism or ophthalmopathy (not recorded which). The CDR3 protein is CASSLQASSYEQYF. The CDR3 nucleotides are TGCGCCAGCAGCTTACAGGCGAGCTCCTACGAGCAGTACTTC.